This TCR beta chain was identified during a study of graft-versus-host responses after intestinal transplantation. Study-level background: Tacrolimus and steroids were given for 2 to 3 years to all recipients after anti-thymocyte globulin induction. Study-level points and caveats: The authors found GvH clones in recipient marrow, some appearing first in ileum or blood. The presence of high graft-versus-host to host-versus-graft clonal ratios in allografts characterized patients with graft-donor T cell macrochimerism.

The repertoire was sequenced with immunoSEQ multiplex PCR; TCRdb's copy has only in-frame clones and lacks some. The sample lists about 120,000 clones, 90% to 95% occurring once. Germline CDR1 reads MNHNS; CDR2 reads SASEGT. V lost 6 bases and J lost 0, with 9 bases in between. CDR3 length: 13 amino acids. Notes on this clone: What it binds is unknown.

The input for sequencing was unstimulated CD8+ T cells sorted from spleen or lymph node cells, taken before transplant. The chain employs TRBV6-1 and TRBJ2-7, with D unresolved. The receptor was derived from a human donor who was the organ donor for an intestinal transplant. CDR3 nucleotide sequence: TGTGCCAGCAGCGGCTGGTCCTCCTACGAGCAGTACTTC. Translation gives CASSGWSSYEQYF.